This T cell receptor beta chain was sequenced during a study of shared clonotypes between healthy human individuals. Study in general: A donor's plate count was three for CD4 naive and three for CD4 memory; CD8 naive had two and CD8 memory one.

Sequenced by immunoSEQ multiplex PCR; TCRdb stores in-frame clones only, minus some. The repertoire holds 2 million to 2.5 million clones, with approximately 90% as singletons. With regard to this clone: Its target is not known.

Study-wide results and limits: Generally, estimated richness proved larger in naive subsets than it did in memory subsets.

Germline assignment: CDR1 SGHVS and CDR2 FQNEAQ. The V end was cut by 4 bases, the J end by 3 bases, with 7 bases between. The CDR3 length is 13 residues. The receptor was isolated from a man younger than 30 in good health. Some clones in this sample may be carry-over from other donors' samples. Sequencing was performed on naive CD4+ T cells from PBMCs. Subset meaning: CD45RA+ positively selected. The chain combines TRBV7-8 with TRBJ1-5; no clear D gene. CDR3 bases: TGTGCCAGCAGCTCCGGTCCCAATCAGCCCCAGCATTTT. This codes for CASSSGPNQPQHF.